The 20 T cell receptor beta chains presented below share a single source sample, sequenced in a study of OX40 agonist ivuxolimab in advanced cancers. Only in-frame clones appear in the TCRdb table, and some are missing; sequencing was by immunoSEQ multiplex PCR. This sample has 90,000 to 100,000 clones; about nine tenths occur once, and the top ten carry 0.82%. Sample: CD4+ or CD8+ T cells sorted from blood, taken in a trial of the OX40 agonist ivuxolimab. The receptors were sampled from an adult with an advanced solid tumor such as melanoma, head and neck, liver or kidney cancer.

The genes are TRBV19 and TRBJ2-4, with 8 bases matching TRBD2. The V gene's germline CDR1 is LNHDA and CDR2 SQIVND (reference sequence). V lost 5 bases and J lost 7; bases outside the gene matches: 7. This CDR3 contains 14 residues. The CDR3 DNA sequence: TGTGCCAGTAGTGCGGGGGGCCTGCCCAACATTCAGTACTTC. Its translation is CASSAGGLPNIQYF.

This chain connects TRBV10-2 to TRBJ1-1, with a weak D call TRBD1 (6 bases). This CDR3 is 16 amino acids long. V was cut by 10 bases and J by 9 bases, with 30 bases left in between. Germline V gene data show CDR1 as WSHSY and CDR2 as SAAADI. CDR3 in amino acids: CATGGPGAVLRAQAFF. CDR3 DNA sequence: TGCGCCACCGGCGGGCCGGGGGCGGTCCTTAGGGCCCAAGCTTTCTTT.

V usage is TRBV28 and J usage is TRBJ1-6; 7 positions agree with TRBD1. Germline-derived CDR1 and CDR2 are MDHEN and SYDVKM. V shed 8 bases, J shed 9 bases, and the junction held 10 bases outside the gene matches. The CDR3 consists of 14 residues. This chain's CDR3 is CASCKGQASSPLHF. The DNA for the CDR3 is TGTGCCAGCTGTAAAGGACAGGCTTCTTCACCCCTCCACTTT.

The chain joins TRBV21-1 to TRBJ2-1; the listed D gene, TRBD2, was not tested against the DNA. TRBV21-1 is a known pseudogene. This CDR3 has 14 amino acids. The CDR3 DNA is TGTGCCGACATAACCGGGGTCTCCTACAATGAGCAGTTCTTC. Its protein is CADITGVSYNEQFF.

The V and J genes are TRBV5-1 and TRBJ2-5, with D uncertain. This CDR3 is 14 amino acids long. Germline V CDR1 and CDR2: SGHRS, YFSETQ. V was shortened by 0 bases and J by 9 bases, with 15 bases between the two germline ends. CDR3 protein: CASSLDSRVGAQYF. For the CDR3, the DNA is TGCGCCAGCAGCTTGGACTCGAGAGTTGGGGCCCAGTACTTC.

The rearrangement links TRBV5-1 to TRBJ2-3; 11 positions agree with TRBD2. Germline CDR1 SGHRS, CDR2 YFSETQ. The CDR3 runs 16 residues. V was pared by 4 bases and J by 3 bases, with 7 bases of the junction left unmatched. The DNA of the CDR3 is TGCGCCAGCAGCAAAACTAGCGGGAGACGTACAGATACGCAGTATTTT. Translation gives CASSKTSGRRTDTQYF.

V gene TRBV5-1 combines with J gene TRBJ2-1, with 10 bases aligning to TRBD1. Germline CDR1 is SGHRS and CDR2 is YFSETQ. Losses at the gene ends were 3 bases for V and 8 bases for J; bases not matched to a gene: 8. The CDR3 is made up of 15 amino acids. The CDR3 DNA reads TGCGCCAGCAGCTCCGGACAGGGGGAAGCGGATGAGCAGTTCTTC. It yields the protein CASSSGQGEADEQFF.

The CDR3: CASSISGENYGYTF. The DNA of the CDR3 is TGTGCCAGTAGTATCTCAGGGGAGAACTATGGCTACACCTTC. The rearrangement uses TRBV19 and TRBJ1-2, with D perhaps TRBD1 (6 bases). CDR3 length: 14 amino acids. Trimming took 3 bases from V and 2 from J, leaving 10 bases between them. From germline, CDR1 is LNHDA and CDR2 SQIVND (reference sequence).

The chain carries TRBV21-1 and TRBJ2-3. TRBV21-1 is a documented pseudogene. The CDR3 totals 16 residues. CDR3 bases: TGTGCCAGCTACAAGGGGGGAAGAGGAAGCACAGATACGCAGTATTTT. It specifies CASYKGGRGSTDTQYF.

This clone was recorded only once. The rearrangement links TRBV10-1 to TRBJ2-7; 15 bases map to TRBD2. With 2 bases clipped from V and 2 bases from J, the junction kept 4 bases outside the gene matches. The CDR3 has 17 residues. Germline CDR1 and CDR2: WNHNN and SYGVQD (reference sequence). In nucleotides, the CDR3 is TGCGCCAGCAGTGAGGGACTAGCGGGAGGGCGCCCCTACGAGCAGTACGTC. Its translation is CASSEGLAGGRPYEQYV.

CDR3 DNA sequence: TGTGCCAGCTCAACCGAGCAGGGGTCGAGGACTGAAGCTTTCTTT. This encodes CASSTEQGSRTEAFF. V is TRBV18 and J is TRBJ1-1; possibly TRBD1 for D (6 bases). The V end was cut by 5 bases, the J end by 5 bases, with 18 bases between. CDR1 and CDR2 (germline): KGHSH, LQKENI. The CDR3 runs to 15 residues.

The rearrangement uses TRBV19 and TRBJ2-3, with TRBD1 identical over 9 bases. CDR1 is LNHDA, CDR2 SQIVND, per germline (reference sequence). The CDR3 has 16 amino acids. V lost 4 bases and J lost 4; bases outside the gene matches: 9. CDR3 residues: CASSNRQGVDADTQYF. CDR3 DNA sequence: TGTGCCAGTAGTAACCGACAGGGGGTGGACGCAGATACGCAGTATTTT.

This clone was seen a handful of times. The V gene is TRBV7-8, the J gene TRBJ2-7, with 7 bases lining up with TRBD2. V shed 1 base and J 3 bases; nucleotides not matched to a gene: 15. Germline lookup yields CDR1 SGHVS and CDR2 FQNEAQ. The CDR3 spans 18 residues. DNA for the CDR3: TGTGCCAGCAGCTTAGGAGGCTGGGGGGGTTCAGGCTACTACGAGCAGTACTTC. It yields the protein CASSLGGWGGSGYYEQYF.

This clone showed up just once. The J gene is TRBJ2-1, the V gene TRBV5-1; 9 bases agree with TRBD2. There are 17 residues in the CDR3. Trimming at V came to 6 bases and at J to 2 bases, leaving 12 bases not matched to a gene. Germline values: CDR1 SGHRS, CDR2 YFSETQ. CDR3 nucleotide sequence: TGCGCCAGCAAGAGAACCATAGCGGGAGCAACCTACAATGAGCAGTTCTTC. Residues: CASKRTIAGATYNEQFF.

This clone appeared a few times. Other DNA sequences from this sample encode an identical CDR3 as well. The rearrangement uses TRBV7-2 and TRBJ2-5; 7 positions agree with TRBD2. This CDR3 has 14 residues. V was clipped by 4 bases and J by 1 base; unmatched bases: 3. CDR1 and CDR2 (germline): SGHTA, FQGNSA. The CDR3 coding sequence is TGTGCCAGCAGCTCAACTAGCGTCCAAGAGACCCAGTACTTC. Translating it yields CASSSTSVQETQYF.

The chain has TRBV6-1 and TRBJ2-2, with D perhaps TRBD2 (6 bases). Germline V gene lookup returns CDR1 MNHNS and CDR2 SASEGT. V lost 7 bases and J 4 bases, leaving 13 bases between the germline ends. CDR3 length: 14 residues. As DNA, the CDR3 is TGTGCCAGCAAGATCCGGAGGGCCACCGGGGAGCTGTTTTTT. This sequence encodes CASKIRRATGELFF.

This chain uses TRBV7-9 with TRBJ2-7, with D unclear. The CDR3 contains 12 residues. The germline V gene encodes CDR1 SEHNR and CDR2 FQNEAQ (reference sequence). Trimming pared 1 base from V and 6 bases from J, leaving 7 bases between. CDR3 nucleotide sequence: TGTGCCAGCAGCTTAGGAGCATTCGAGCAGTACTTC. This gives the protein CASSLGAFEQYF.

The gene calls are TRBV27 and TRBJ2-3; either TRBD1 or TRBD2 may fit D (5 bases each). CDR1 and CDR2 (germline): MNHEY, SMNVEV (reference sequence). The CDR3 consists of 15 residues. Trimming took 7 bases from V and 1 from J, leaving 15 bases between them. CDR3 amino acids: CASNKGDRRTDTQYF. CDR3 DNA: TGTGCCAGCAATAAAGGGGACCGACGCACAGATACGCAGTATTTT.

The chain combines TRBV2 with TRBJ1-2; D might be TRBD1 (6 bases). The germline V gene has CDR1 SNHLY and CDR2 FYNNEI. This CDR3 comprises 12 residues. Trimming left V 6 bases short and J 4 bases short, with 9 bases between. CDR3 coding DNA: TGTGCCAGCAGACAGGGTTCCTATGGCTACACCTTC. Translation: CASRQGSYGYTF.

The J gene is TRBJ1-5, the V gene TRBV4-2; a weak D match, TRBD1 (6 bases). This CDR3 has 15 amino acids. Between the trimmed V and J ends, which lost 1 base and 4 bases, there was a span of 11 bases. The germline V gene encodes CDR1 LGHNA and CDR2 YNFKEQ. The CDR3 here is CASSQGRGSNQPQHF. CDR3 in DNA: TGTGCCAGCAGCCAAGGGAGGGGGTCGAATCAGCCCCAGCATTTT.